Presented here are 30 T cell receptor beta chains from one specimen sequenced in a study of cytomegalovirus exposure and HLA in healthy donors. Amplification used 60 Vbeta primers and 13 Jbeta primers. Only in-frame clones appear in the TCRdb table, and some are missing; sequencing was by immunoSEQ multiplex PCR. Of over 130,000 clones listed, about four fifths are singletons. Sequencing used PBMCs. These TCRs come from a man in his fifties in good health and CMV-seropositive.

The rearrangement links TRBV21-1 to TRBJ2-7; the D segment call TRBD1 is taken from the table without a DNA check. TRBV21-1 is marked as a pseudogene. This CDR3 is built from 20 residues. For the CDR3, the DNA is TGTGCCAGCAGCAAAGGGAAACCCTGGCGAACCCGGCACAGGGGTTACGAGCAGTACTTC. Translation gives CASSKGKPWRTRHRGYEQYF.

The chain carries TRBV11-2 and TRBJ2-7, with 9 nucleotides matching TRBD2. V trimming: 5 bases; J trimming: 7 bases; junction bases outside the gene matches: 6. The CDR3 consists of 13 residues. Germline CDR1 is SGHAT and CDR2 is FQNNGV. The CDR3 region has the DNA TGTGCCAGCAGCCCGGGGACTAGCATTGAGCAGTACTTC. This gives the protein CASSPGTSIEQYF. Filled out from reference TRBV11-2 and TRBJ2-7, the complete variable domain reads EAGVAQSPRYKIIEKRQSVAFWCNPISGHATLYWYQQILGQGPKLLIQFQNNGVVDDSQLPKDRFSAERLKGVDSTLKIQPAKLEDSAVYLCASSPGTSIEQYFGPGTRLTVT.

The CDR3: CSVDGRDSYEQYF. DNA of the CDR3: TGCAGCGTTGATGGCCGGGACTCCTACGAGCAGTACTTC. The chain couples TRBV29-1 to TRBJ2-7; D might be TRBD2 (5 bases). Per germline, CDR1 SQVTM and CDR2 ANQGSEA. The CDR3 runs 13 residues. Trimming removed 3 bases from V and 0 bases from J, with 9 bases in between.

This chain links TRBV6-5 with TRBJ2-7; 7 bases fit TRBD2. The CDR3 totals 14 residues. Germline trimming cut 5 bases from V and 2 bases from J; bases unmatched to any gene: 6. Germline V gives CDR1 MNHEY, CDR2 SVGAGI. The chain's CDR3 is CASSDGGLAYEQYF. The CDR3, as DNA: TGTGCCAGCAGTGACGGAGGACTAGCCTACGAGCAGTACTTC.

The J gene is TRBJ1-4, the V gene TRBV10-3; D is unclear. The CDR3 totals 15 residues. The V and J ends lost 0 bases and 3 bases respectively, with 8 bases between them. In germline, CDR1 is ENHRY, CDR2 SYGVKD. In nucleotides, the CDR3 is TGTGCCATCAGTGAGTCTCAGGCAGCTAATGAAAAACTGTTTTTT. This translates into CAISESQAANEKLFF.

The chain links TRBV18 to TRBJ2-7, with D perhaps matching TRBD1 (5 bases). The CDR3 spans 13 residues. Germline V CDR1 and CDR2: KGHSH, LQKENI. Trimming removed 4 bases at V and 7 bases at J, with 14 bases between. The CDR3 protein is CASSQGPSDEQYF. CDR3 coding DNA: TGTGCCAGCTCACAGGGGCCCTCTGATGAGCAGTACTTC.

CDR3 in amino acids: CASTRDRDSYNEQFF. The CDR3 nucleotides read TGTGCCAGCACCCGGGACAGGGACTCCTACAATGAGCAGTTCTTC. The chain uses TRBV6-5 and TRBJ2-1, with TRBD1 matching 9 bases. The CDR3 covers 15 residues. Germline CDR1 reads MNHEY; CDR2 reads SVGAGI. The V gene end was trimmed by 7 bases and the J gene end by 0 bases; junction bases not matched to a gene: 4.

A word on this clone: At one end the junction does not follow the germline gene, possibly because of a read error. V usage is TRBV5-1 and J usage is TRBJ2-7, with TRBD1 identical over 9 bases. CDR3 length: 18 residues. Germline CDR1 and CDR2: SGHRS and YFSETQ. The CDR3 bases are TGCACCAGCAGCTTGGGCGAATCGACCGGGACAGGGATCGACGAGCAGTACTTC. This sequence encodes CTSSLGESTGTGIDEQYF.

The chain uses TRBV27 and TRBJ2-1, with TRBD1 as a possible D gene (6 bases). Deletions cut 8 bases from V and 8 bases from J, with 19 bases between. Germline CDR1 is MNHEY and CDR2 is SMNVEV (reference sequence). The CDR3 contains 14 residues. In DNA form, the CDR3 reads TGTGCCAGCGTACGATTACAGGGAATGCATGAGCAGTTCTTC. Translated: CASVRLQGMHEQFF.

The table lists this clone with a count of one. The chain recombines TRBV7-2 with TRBJ1-5; TRBD1 might be the D (6 bases). CDR1 SGHTA and CDR2 FQGNSA come from the germline V gene. The CDR3 sequence is 12 residues long. The V end was cut by 5 bases, the J end by 6 bases, with 8 bases between. As DNA, the CDR3 is TGTGCCAGCAGCGCACAGGGTCAGCCCCAGCATTTT. Its protein is CASSAQGQPQHF.

The gene calls are TRBV4-2 and TRBJ2-3; 10 nucleotides line up with TRBD1. After removal of 4 bases from V and 3 bases from J, the junction contained 7 bases not matched to a gene. Germline values: CDR1 LGHNA, CDR2 YNFKEQ. This CDR3 contains 16 residues. CDR3 loop: CASSPYGQGGTDTQYF. CDR3 DNA sequence: TGTGCCAGCAGCCCATACGGACAGGGGGGGACAGATACGCAGTATTTT.

This clone was detected a few times. The rearrangement joins TRBV7-9 to TRBJ1-4; 10 nucleotides align to TRBD1. Germline V gene lookup returns CDR1 SEHNR and CDR2 FQNEAQ (reference sequence). V lost 5 bases, J lost 8 bases, and 14 bases stayed unmatched. CDR3 length: 17 residues. CDR3: CASSPGTGESGREKLFF. CDR3 sequence (DNA): TGTGCCAGCAGCCCCGGGACAGGGGAATCGGGTCGCGAAAAACTGTTTTTT.

The V call is TRBV27, the J call TRBJ2-3, with 9 bases aligning to TRBD2. Germline V lookup: CDR1 MNHEY, CDR2 SMNVEV (reference sequence). Trimming cost V 8 bases and J 0 bases; bases outside gene matches: 6. The CDR3 runs 15 residues. This chain's CDR3 is CASQRLADSTDTQYF. The CDR3 nucleotides read TGTGCCAGCCAGAGACTAGCGGATAGCACAGATACGCAGTATTTT.

This clone was observed a single time. This chain uses TRBV6-6 with TRBJ1-6; D gene ambiguous. Germline V lookup: CDR1 MNHNY, CDR2 SVGAGI (reference sequence). Trimming took off 1 base at V and 11 bases at J, with 12 bases between the two ends. CDR3 length equals 14 residues. This chain's CDR3 is CASSYLEGLAPLHF. CDR3 coding DNA: TGTGCCAGCAGTTACTTAGAGGGTCTCGCACCCCTCCACTTT.

The chain joins TRBV5-8 to TRBJ1-4, with D perhaps TRBD1 (5 bases). This CDR3 has 18 amino acids. Trimming cost V 3 bases and J 8 bases, with 26 bases left between them. Germline V gene lookup returns CDR1 SGHTS and CDR2 YDEGEE. The CDR3 DNA sequence: TGTGCCAGCAGCTCGGGGCCCCATAGCTTGACTAGCGTGGAAAAACTGTTTTTT. This translates into CASSSGPHSLTSVEKLFF.

This clone was found a few times. The gene calls are TRBV11-1 and TRBJ2-5, with TRBD2 matching over 7 bases. CDR1 is SGHAT and CDR2 is FQDESV in the germline V gene (reference sequence). V shed 2 bases and J 2 bases; nucleotides not matched to a gene: 8. The CDR3 spans 16 residues. The CDR3, as DNA: TGTGCCAGCAGCTTAAGGGCTAGCGGACAACAAGAGACCCAGTACTTC. Its translation is CASSLRASGQQETQYF.

The J gene is TRBJ2-7, the V gene TRBV5-4; a possible D gene is TRBD1 (6 bases). The CDR3 is 14 residues long. Germline assignment: CDR1 SGHNT and CDR2 YYREEE (reference sequence). The ends were cut back, 4 bases at V and 6 bases at J, with 17 bases in the middle. The CDR3 nucleotides are TGTGCCAGCAGCGCGGACAGCCGAATTCTCGAGCAGTACTTC. Its translation: CASSADSRILEQYF.

The V call is TRBV15, the J call TRBJ2-5, with 12 nucleotides matching TRBD2. V shed 2 bases and J 4 bases; nucleotides not matched to a gene: 5. The CDR3 consists of 16 residues. Germline V gene data show CDR1 as LNHNV and CDR2 as YYDKDF (reference sequence). This CDR3 reads CATSRYLAGGPETQYF. Written as DNA, the CDR3 is TGTGCCACCAGCAGATACCTAGCGGGAGGGCCAGAGACCCAGTACTTC.

The rearrangement uses TRBV6-1 and TRBJ2-1, with D perhaps matching TRBD2 (6 bases). The CDR3 spans 12 residues. V dropped 10 bases and J dropped 3 bases, with 10 bases sitting between them. Germline CDR1 and CDR2: MNHNS and SASEGT. CDR3 nucleotides: TGTGCCACCGGGGACTTCTACAATGAGCAGTTCTTC. This sequence encodes CATGDFYNEQFF.

This clone was counted only a few times. The chain has TRBV27 and TRBJ1-6; D gene uncertain. CDR3 length: 15 amino acids. V was pared by 0 bases and J by 8 bases, with 11 bases between. Per the germline V gene, CDR1 is MNHEY and CDR2 is SMNVEV (reference sequence). CDR3 bases: TGTGCCAGCAGTTTATCGGTTGGGAGGGATTCACCCCTCCACTTT. Translation: CASSLSVGRDSPLHF.

The chain carries TRBV10-1 and TRBJ1-4; the D is unclear. Germline V gene sequence: CDR1 WNHNN, CDR2 SYGVQD (reference sequence). Trimming stripped 0 bases from V and 5 bases from J, with 7 bases between. This CDR3 is 14 amino acids long. The CDR3 bases are TGCGCCAGCAGTGAGTCGGCAGGAAATGAAAAACTGTTTTTT. Protein product: CASSESAGNEKLFF.

This clone was seen just once. The chain joins TRBV5-1 to TRBJ2-2, with TRBD1 identical over 11 bases. Germline-derived CDR1 and CDR2 are SGHRS and YFSETQ. The ends lost 4 bases at V and 4 bases at J; junction bases unmatched: 9. This CDR3 comprises 17 residues. The CDR3 DNA is TGCGCCAGCAGCCGGTCGCCGGGACAGGGGGGCACCGGGGAGCTGTTTTTT. Protein sequence: CASSRSPGQGGTGELFF.

V and J are TRBV5-1 and TRBJ2-7; 8 bases are shared with TRBD1. The V gene end was trimmed by 6 bases and the J gene end by 0 bases; junction bases not matched to a gene: 8. This CDR3 contains 15 residues. The germline gives CDR1 SGHRS, CDR2 YFSETQ. CDR3 loop: CASTPRTGSSYEQYF. CDR3 nucleotides: TGCGCCAGCACCCCCCGGACAGGGAGCTCCTACGAGCAGTACTTC.

In this sample, this clone turned up a few times. V is TRBV5-6 and J is TRBJ1-3, with 7 nucleotides matching TRBD1. This CDR3 contains 17 residues. Germline V gene lookup returns CDR1 SGHDT and CDR2 YYEEEE. Trimming at V came to 0 bases and at J to 6 bases, leaving 12 bases not matched to a gene. CDR3 sequence: CASSLELGGNGENTIYF. As DNA, the CDR3 is TGTGCCAGCAGCTTGGAGTTAGGGGGCAATGGCGAAAACACCATATATTTT.

This chain links TRBV2 with TRBJ2-1; 9 nucleotides agree with TRBD2. CDR3 length equals 13 residues. Germline-derived CDR1 and CDR2 are SNHLY and FYNNEI. The V and J ends lost 7 bases and 9 bases, in that order; junction bases with no gene match: 7. CDR3 bases: TGTGCCAGCAATGGCGGGAGGGCCGCTGAGCAGTTCTTC. It encodes CASNGGRAAEQFF.

This clone was seen only a few times. The chain has TRBV6-5 and TRBJ2-2; D might be TRBD1 (5 bases). The CDR3 length is 15 residues. The V end was cut by 0 bases, the J end by 3 bases, with 8 bases between. Germline V gene lookup returns CDR1 MNHEY and CDR2 SVGAGI. CDR3 residues: CASSYSGRYTGELFF. The CDR3 DNA sequence: TGTGCCAGCAGTTACTCGGGGCGATACACCGGGGAGCTGTTTTTT.

This clone was observed a few times. This sequence joins TRBV11-1 and TRBJ1-1, with TRBD1 matching over 7 bases. The trim removed 5 bases at V and 2 bases at J, leaving 14 bases unmatched. CDR1 and CDR2 from the germline V gene are SGHAT and FQDESV (reference sequence). CDR3 length: 17 amino acids. The CDR3 sequence: CASSLRPRQGGNTEAFF. In nucleotides, the CDR3 is TGTGCCAGCAGCCTACGCCCCCGACAGGGCGGAAACACTGAAGCTTTCTTT.

This chain links TRBV9 with TRBJ2-2, with D unclear. With 3 bases removed from V and 1 base from J, the gap between germline ends came to 13 bases. This CDR3 is built from 16 residues. CDR1 is SGDLS and CDR2 is YYNGEE in the germline V gene. The chain's CDR3 is CASSEQSELNTGELFF. DNA for the CDR3: TGTGCCAGCAGCGAACAGTCTGAGTTGAACACCGGGGAGCTGTTTTTT.

This rearrangement joins TRBV28 to TRBJ2-5, with D possibly being TRBD2 (7 bases). V was shortened by 8 bases and J by 2 bases, with 15 bases between the two germline ends. The CDR3 has 14 amino acids. The germline V gene has CDR1 MDHEN and CDR2 SYDVKM. The CDR3 DNA reads TGTGCCAGCGAGGGAGGGGGAGGGCAAGAGACCCAGTACTTC. This sequence encodes CASEGGGGQETQYF.

The chain couples TRBV4-2 to TRBJ2-5; TRBD2 matches 12 bases. Unmatched junction bases numbered 11, after V lost 1 base and J lost 2 bases. Germline V gives CDR1 LGHNA, CDR2 YNFKEQ. This CDR3 has 19 amino acids. In DNA form, the CDR3 reads TGTGCCAGCAGCCAAGGGGGGCCTAGCGGGAGGGGAAGGCAAGAGACCCAGTACTTC. Its protein is CASSQGGPSGRGRQETQYF.